This entry features one T cell receptor (beta chain) sequence. No antigen is known for it. TCRdb's table, derived via immunoSEQ multiplex PCR, lists solely in-frame clones and lacks some. The sample shows 7,000 to 9,000 clones, around 49% of them seen only once. With V trimmed by 0 bases and J by 8 bases, 11 bases remained unmatched. The CDR3 loop spans 17 amino acids. Germline V CDR1 and CDR2: WSHSY, SAAADI. The data stem from a study of neoadjuvant anti-PD-1 for oral cavity cancer. In the study overall: Nivolumab at 3 mg/kg was mostly given biweekly, three to four doses, pre-surgery. Around day 43, patients without progression received a fourth nivolumab dose before surgery. Study-wide findings and caveats: Pretreatment Treg/Th17 ratio correlated inversely with post-treatment tumor clonality.

Patients were newly diagnosed with stage II-IVA oral cavity squamous cell carcinoma without prior systemic or radiation treatment. The source is a person aged 40 to 85 with oral cavity squamous cell carcinoma. This sequence joins TRBV10-2 and TRBJ2-1; 9 nucleotides align to TRBD1. The material was tumor tissue, obtained before nivolumab (anti-PD-1) treatment. The CDR3 loop is CASSESWGQGVGDEQFF. In DNA, the CDR3 is TGCGCCAGCAGTGAGTCCTGGGGACAGGGAGTCGGCGATGAGCAGTTCTTC.